The T cell receptor beta chain described here comes from a study of human T cells and chemical hapten exposure. V shed 4 bases, J shed 1 base, and the junction held 1 base outside the gene matches. The germline V gene encodes CDR1 LGHNT and CDR2 FRNRAP. CDR3 length: 14 residues. A single record per CDR3 protein comes from TCRdb applying MiXCR to the RACE reads. The repertoire consists of around 80,000 distinct CDR3 sequences, with roughly 8.6% occurring once and the leading ten covering 1.5%. Sample time point: healthy volunteer bleed at 6 weeks. Whole blood, unfractionated, served as the material for total RNA extraction.

The rearrangement joins TRBV12-5 to TRBJ2-5; 9 bases match TRBD1. The receptor was derived from a male donor in good health. Some clones in this sample may be carry-over from other donors' samples. Sequenced input: whole blood. CDR3 amino acids: CASGWDRVQETQYF. CDR3 DNA sequence: TGTGCTAGTGGTTGGGACAGGGTCCAAGAGACCCAGTACTTC.